These 5 T cell receptor beta chains were sequenced from one sample in a study of T cells in Graves' hyperthyroidism and ophthalmopathy. TCR beta CDR3 region amplification was performed from RNA transcripts. HTBI primers were the set used in a first-round RT-PCR of the TCR CDR3. TCRdb independently ran MiXCR on the multiplex PCR reads; one entry per CDR3 protein. The repertoire has some 560,000 distinct CDR3 sequences, about 15% of them found once; the top ten carry around 7.8%. Sequenced: blood. The receptors shown here come from a woman aged 30 to 39 with Graves' hyperthyroidism.

This clonotype was counted many times. CDR3 loop: CSVPGQGLREQYF. DNA for the CDR3: TGCAGTGTTCCGGGACAGGGTCTTAGGGAGCAGTACTTC. The chain recombines TRBV20-1 with TRBJ2-7; 9 bases align to TRBD1. The CDR3 length is 13 residues. The ends lost 7 bases at V and 7 bases at J; junction bases unmatched: 11. Germline assignment: CDR1 DFQATT and CDR2 SNEGSKA (reference sequence).

The CDR3 DNA follows: TGCAGTGCTAGATCTGGGGATAACTCCTACAATGAGCAGTACTTC. It encodes CSARSGDNSYNEQYF. The rearrangement links TRBV20-1 to TRBJ2-1; D gene uncertain. The J call may be faulty, since TRBJ2-7 better matches the DNA end. Germline V CDR1 and CDR2: DFQATT, SNEGSKA (reference sequence). This CDR3 is built from 15 residues.

This clonotype was counted a few times. This rearrangement joins TRBV19 to TRBJ1-2; the D gene is possibly TRBD1 (5 bases). CDR3 length: 15 amino acids. Germline V gives CDR1 LNHDA, CDR2 SQIVND (reference sequence). V shed 5 bases and J shed 8 bases, with 21 bases lying between them. Here the CDR3 DNA reads TGTGCCAGTAGTGTTTCATCGCGGGGCGCGTCCGGCTACACCTTC. Its protein product is CASSVSSRGASGYTF.

This clonotype was recorded many times. The rearrangement uses TRBV2 and TRBJ1-2; tentative D call: TRBD1 (6 bases). CDR3 length: 13 amino acids. The germline gives CDR1 SNHLY, CDR2 FYNNEI. Trimming removed 6 bases at V and 2 bases at J, with 10 bases between. The CDR3 region is CASRDSHNYGYTF. The CDR3 DNA is TGTGCCAGCAGGGACAGCCACAACTATGGCTACACCTTC.

V and J are TRBV29-1 and TRBJ2-5; TRBD1 aligns across 11 bases. The CDR3 length is 14 residues. Germline V gene sequence: CDR1 SQVTM, CDR2 ANQGSEA. V was clipped by 6 bases and J by 2 bases; unmatched bases: 5. CDR3 in amino acids: CSVDGDRGQETQYF. The CDR3 nucleotides are TGCAGCGTGGACGGGGACAGGGGGCAAGAGACCCAGTACTTC. Drawing the rest from reference TRBV29-1 and TRBJ2-5, the complete variable domain is SAVISQKPSRDICQRGTSLTIQCQVDSQVTMMFWYRQQPGQSLTLIATANQGSEATYESGFVIDKFPISRPNLTFSTLTVSNMSPEDSSIYLCSVDGDRGQETQYFGPGTRLLVL.